These 23 T cell receptor beta chains came from one sample sequenced in a study of T cell responses to AZD1222 COVID-19 vaccine. Method: immunoSEQ multiplex PCR; TCRdb's copy keeps in-frame clones and lacks some. The table includes about 54,000 clones, about 85% detected once. The sample was peripheral blood, taken on day 0 of AZD1222 vaccination. These receptors were collected from an adult in good health.

This chain connects TRBV12-5 to TRBJ2-7; D may be TRBD1 (7 bases). The CDR3 runs 16 residues. Germline V gives CDR1 LGHNT, CDR2 FRNRAP. Trimming left V 5 bases short and J 1 base short, with 18 bases between. CDR3 protein: CASGGTGTARSYEQYF. In DNA, the CDR3 is TGTGCTAGTGGTGGGACTGGGACAGCACGGTCCTACGAGCAGTACTTC.

This clone is a singleton in its sample. The chain joins TRBV19 to TRBJ2-1; the match to TRBD1 covers 8 bases. Germline trimming cut 5 bases from V and 4 bases from J; bases unmatched to any gene: 4. This CDR3 contains 14 residues. Germline-derived CDR1 and CDR2 are LNHDA and SQIVND (reference sequence). The CDR3, as DNA: TGTGCCAGTAGTCCAGGGGGCTTTTACAATGAGCAGTTCTTC. Its protein is CASSPGGFYNEQFF.

The chain recombines TRBV5-5 with TRBJ1-1; D ambiguous. The germline V and J ends were trimmed by 4 bases and 7 bases, with 11 bases remaining between them. In germline, CDR1 is SGHKS, CDR2 YYEKEE (reference sequence). CDR3 length equals 12 residues. CDR3 residues: CASSHGGHEAFF. CDR3 coding DNA: TGTGCCAGCAGCCACGGCGGGCATGAAGCTTTCTTT.

J is TRBJ2-5 and V is TRBV3-1 (or the pseudogene TRBV3-2); D uncertain. The CDR3 length is 10 residues. Per germline, CDR1 LGHDT and CDR2 YNNKEL (reference sequence). Trimming took 0 bases from V and 7 from J, leaving 0 bases between them. This CDR3 is CASSQETQYF. The CDR3 region has the DNA TGTGCCAGCAGCCAAGAGACCCAGTACTTC.

A single count supports this clone. The rearrangement links TRBV5-4 to TRBJ2-2; no firm D call. The CDR3 has 15 amino acids. The germline V and J ends were trimmed by 4 bases and 3 bases, with 13 bases remaining between them. Germline V gives CDR1 SGHNT, CDR2 YYREEE (reference sequence). CDR3 sequence: CASSRFETYTGELFF. For the CDR3, the DNA is TGTGCCAGCAGCCGCTTTGAGACCTACACCGGGGAGCTGTTTTTT.

Only a few counts were recorded for this clone. The rearrangement uses TRBV28 and TRBJ2-7; D call uncertain. Trimming removed 3 bases from V and 4 bases from J, with 10 bases in between. The CDR3 sequence is 13 residues long. Germline V lookup: CDR1 MDHEN, CDR2 SYDVKM. This chain's CDR3 is CASSFRSGYEQYF. In DNA, the CDR3 is TGTGCCAGCAGTTTCCGTTCCGGATACGAGCAGTACTTC.

This clone was observed a few times. The CDR3, as DNA: TGTGCCAGCTCAGCAGACAGGGCCAATTCACCCCTCCACTTT. Protein: CASSADRANSPLHF. The V call is TRBV18, the J call TRBJ1-6, with TRBD1 matching over 7 bases. This CDR3 contains 14 residues. From germline, CDR1 is KGHSH and CDR2 LQKENI. J gave up 7 bases and V 5 bases, and 5 bases lay outside the gene matches.

V and J are TRBV4-1 and TRBJ1-4; 8 bases match TRBD1. CDR1 is MGHRA and CDR2 is YSYEKL in the germline V gene. J lost 5 bases, V lost 7 bases, and 9 bases had no gene match. The length of the CDR3 is 15 residues. The CDR3 nucleotides are TGCGCCAGCACCAAAACCCGGACAGGGAATGAAAAACTGTTTTTT. Translated: CASTKTRTGNEKLFF.

The chain combines TRBV7-9 with TRBJ1-4; 7 nucleotides agree with TRBD1. This CDR3 is built from 13 residues. V was clipped by 5 bases and J by 6 bases; unmatched bases: 3. Germline V CDR1 and CDR2: SEHNR, FQNEAQ (reference sequence). The CDR3 nucleotides are TGTGCCAGCAGCCCAGACAGGGATGAAAAACTGTTTTTT. Its protein product is CASSPDRDEKLFF.

The rearrangement uses TRBV7-8 and TRBJ1-5; the match to TRBD1 covers 8 bases. Trimming took 7 bases from V and 5 from J; bases not matched to a gene: 7. The germline V gene has CDR1 SGHVS and CDR2 FQNEAQ. The CDR3 length is 14 residues. The CDR3 spells CASTGTGRDQPQHF. The CDR3 DNA reads TGTGCCAGCACAGGGACAGGTAGAGATCAGCCCCAGCATTTT. Combining the CDR3 with reference TRBV7-8 and TRBJ1-5 gives the whole variable domain GAGVSQSPRYKVAKRGQDVALRCDPISGHVSLFWYQQALGQGPEFLTYFQNEAQLDKSGLPSDRFFAERPEGSVSTLKIQRTQQEDSAVYLCASTGTGRDQPQHFGDGTRLSIL.

The J gene is TRBJ2-5, the V gene TRBV7-9; D unclear. The CDR3 spans 16 residues. CDR1 SEHNR and CDR2 FQNEAQ come from the germline V gene (reference sequence). V lost 1 base and J lost 3, with 15 bases in between. CDR3 sequence (DNA): TGTGCCAGCAGCTTAGGGGTAGGACGGCCCGAAGAGACCCAGTACTTC. Protein product: CASSLGVGRPEETQYF.

The V gene is TRBV5-6, the J gene TRBJ2-2; the D call may be TRBD1 or TRBD2 (7 bases each). The length of the CDR3 is 14 residues. In germline, CDR1 is SGHDT, CDR2 YYEEEE. The V and J ends lost 4 bases and 6 bases respectively, with 13 bases between them. The DNA of the CDR3 is TGTGCCAGCAGCGCAGGGGGAGGGTCCGGGGAGCTGTTTTTT. Its protein product is CASSAGGGSGELFF.

This chain uses TRBV6-5 with TRBJ2-7; a possible D gene is TRBD1 (5 bases). Trimming cost V 0 bases and J 3 bases, with 6 bases left between them. CDR3 length: 13 residues. CDR1 and CDR2 from the germline V gene are MNHEY and SVGAGI. The CDR3 is CASSYSQGYEQYF. In nucleotides, the CDR3 is TGTGCCAGCAGTTACTCCCAGGGCTACGAGCAGTACTTC.

The chain uses TRBV20-1 and TRBJ2-1; 8 bases are a match to TRBD2. V lost 3 bases, J lost 6 bases, and 1 base stayed unmatched. Per the germline V gene, CDR1 is DFQATT and CDR2 is SNEGSKA (reference sequence). The CDR3 has 12 amino acids. The CDR3 nucleotides are TGCAGTGCTAGTGGACTAGCCAATGAGCAGTTCTTC. Protein: CSASGLANEQFF.

This clone came up a few times. The chain has TRBV6-2 or TRBV6-3 and TRBJ1-2, with D maybe TRBD1 (6 bases). The CDR3 spans 13 residues. Trimming stripped 7 bases from V and 3 bases from J, with 12 bases between. Germline CDR1 reads MNHEY; CDR2 reads SVGEGT. CDR3 amino acids: CASTPTGHYGYTF. The CDR3 DNA reads TGTGCCAGCACCCCGACAGGCCACTATGGCTACACCTTC.

This chain uses TRBV7-2 with TRBJ1-2; 7 bases line up with TRBD1. Germline CDR1 is SGHTA and CDR2 is FQGNSA. The CDR3 sequence is 14 residues long. Trimming cost V 5 bases and J 8 bases; bases outside gene matches: 11. CDR3 DNA sequence: TGTGCCAGCAGCCCAGACAGGGACCGCGGGGGCTACACCTTC. Translated: CASSPDRDRGGYTF.

The chain is built from TRBV18 and TRBJ2-7; 9 bases agree with TRBD2. The CDR3 contains 18 residues. Germline loops: CDR1 KGHSH, CDR2 LQKENI. Unmatched junction bases numbered 16, after V lost 1 base and J lost 6 bases. Here the CDR3 DNA reads TGTGCCAGCTCACCACGGTTGTTTGCAGCGGGGGGTGTCGTCGAGCAGTACTTC. This translates into CASSPRLFAAGGVVEQYF.

J is TRBJ2-1 and V is TRBV19; 12 bases fit TRBD2. Per germline, CDR1 LNHDA and CDR2 SQIVND (reference sequence). The CDR3 is 17 residues long. V lost 6 bases to trimming and J lost 1 base; unmatched junction nucleotides: 7. Written as DNA, the CDR3 is TGTGCCAGTAGCCTAAGGACTAGCGGGATATCCTACAATGAGCAGTTCTTC. It specifies CASSLRTSGISYNEQFF.

The chain has TRBV7-6 and TRBJ2-3; D is ambiguous. This CDR3 comprises 16 residues. V lost 1 base and J lost 6, with 17 bases in between. Germline V gene data show CDR1 as SGHVS and CDR2 as FNYEAQ. This CDR3 reads CASSLEETPIPDTQYF. DNA of the CDR3: TGTGCCAGCAGCTTAGAGGAGACCCCTATCCCCGATACGCAGTATTTT.

The V call is TRBV12-5, the J call TRBJ1-1, with D unresolved. In germline, CDR1 is LGHNT, CDR2 FRNRAP. V shed 5 bases and J shed 2 bases, with 12 bases lying between them. The CDR3 runs 14 residues. The CDR3 reads CASGPPGLNTEAFF. DNA for the CDR3: TGTGCTAGTGGTCCGCCGGGCCTAAACACTGAAGCTTTCTTT.

The chain uses TRBV4-1 and TRBJ1-2; TRBD1 aligns across 9 bases. The junction had 7 bases not matched to a gene; V was cut back by 4 bases and J by 7 bases. Germline CDR1 reads MGHRA; CDR2 reads YSYEKL. The CDR3 is made up of 14 amino acids. This CDR3 reads CASSPGTGQAGYTF. In nucleotides, the CDR3 is TGCGCCAGCAGCCCAGGGACAGGGCAAGCTGGCTACACCTTC.

The rearrangement uses TRBV7-8 and TRBJ2-5; the D gene is possibly TRBD1 (5 bases). This CDR3 is 15 amino acids long. CDR1 and CDR2 (germline): SGHVS, FQNEAQ. V was shortened by 0 bases and J by 1 base, with 9 bases between the two germline ends. As DNA, the CDR3 is TGTGCCAGCAGCTTAGCTGGGGCAGGCCAAGAGACCCAGTACTTC. Protein: CASSLAGAGQETQYF.

The table lists this clone with a count of one. The chain combines TRBV12-3 or TRBV12-4 with TRBJ2-1; the match to TRBD2 covers 10 bases. V lost 6 bases to trimming and J lost 8 bases; unmatched junction nucleotides: 4. This CDR3 has 13 amino acids. Here the CDR3 reads CASRLAGADEQFF. The DNA for the CDR3 is TGTGCCAGCAGGCTAGCGGGGGCCGATGAGCAGTTCTTC.